Shown below are 3 T cell receptor beta chains from a single sample sequenced in a study of OX40 agonist ivuxolimab in advanced cancers. Generated by immunoSEQ multiplex PCR, the TCRdb table keeps only in-frame clones and is missing some. Among 74,000 or so clones, around 83% were seen once, and the ten largest hold 2% to 2.5%. The input for sequencing was CD4+ or CD8+ T cells sorted from blood, taken in a trial of the OX40 agonist ivuxolimab. These receptors originate from an adult with an advanced solid tumor such as melanoma, head and neck, liver or kidney cancer.

This clone was counted only a few times. The chain employs TRBV9 and TRBJ2-2; the D gene is possibly TRBD2 (6 bases). The CDR3 covers 16 residues. Germline assignment: CDR1 SGDLS and CDR2 YYNGEE. V was trimmed by 0 bases and J by 1 base, leaving 10 bases between them. CDR3 in amino acids: CASSVAAGQNTGELFF. CDR3 nucleotides: TGTGCCAGCAGCGTAGCGGCGGGGCAGAACACCGGGGAGCTGTTTTTT.

This clone came up once. The chain links TRBV28 to TRBJ1-2; weak D call: TRBD1 (5 bases). Germline loops: CDR1 MDHEN, CDR2 SYDVKM. Trimming cost V 3 bases and J 4 bases, with 9 bases left between them. The CDR3 covers 13 residues. The CDR3 sequence: CASSFGGSYGYTF. The CDR3 DNA reads TGTGCCAGCAGTTTTGGGGGAAGCTATGGCTACACCTTC.

V gene TRBV5-1 combines with J gene TRBJ1-5; D not resolved. V lost 0 bases and J 2 bases, leaving 9 bases between the germline ends. There are 15 residues in the CDR3. Germline V lookup: CDR1 SGHRS, CDR2 YFSETQ. CDR3 residues: CASSLEGMGNQPQHF. CDR3 DNA: TGCGCCAGCAGCTTGGAAGGGATGGGCAATCAGCCCCAGCATTTT.